The 7 T cell receptor beta chains reported below all come from one sample, sequenced in a study of T-cell memory formation after mild COVID-19. TCRdb recomputed calls from the 5' RACE reads with MiXCR, one row per CDR3 protein. The data contain approximately 250,000 distinct CDR3 sequences, 15% of them singletons. Sequencing was carried out using PBMCs or a T cell subset sorted from them (not recorded which). The source of these receptors is an adult woman who had mild COVID-19 (a few samples of this study predate the infection). Cell type and time point are not known.

This clonotype was observed a few times. The chain is built from TRBV3-1 and TRBJ2-5; TRBD2 is a possible D gene (5 bases). Germline V CDR1 and CDR2: LGHDT, YNNKEL (reference sequence). The CDR3 is 14 amino acids. V dropped 4 bases and J dropped 2 bases, with 11 bases sitting between them. CDR3 coding DNA: TGTGCCAGCAGCCCCCGGGGTAGACAAGAGACCCAGTACTTC. Translation gives CASSPRGRQETQYF.

The chain carries TRBV30 and TRBJ2-7; D gene uncertain. V was trimmed by 3 bases and J by 6 bases, leaving 21 bases between them. The CDR3 sequence is 15 residues long. From germline, CDR1 is GTSNPN and CDR2 SVGIG (reference sequence). CDR3 amino acids: CAWRSAVGTSGEQYF. The CDR3 bases are TGTGCCTGGAGGTCTGCCGTGGGTACCTCTGGCGAGCAGTACTTC.

This clonotype was recorded a few times. The V gene is TRBV27, the J gene TRBJ2-3; TRBD1 is a possible D gene (6 bases). Trimming pared 6 bases from V and 2 bases from J, leaving 15 bases between. CDR1 is MNHEY and CDR2 is SMNVEV in the germline V gene (reference sequence). The CDR3 contains 15 residues. CDR3 bases: TGTGCCAGCAGCCGCCCAAGGGGGTTCACAGATACGCAGTATTTT. Its translation: CASSRPRGFTDTQYF.

In this sample, this clonotype turned up many times. The V and J genes are TRBV18 and TRBJ2-7; D remains ambiguous. In germline, CDR1 is KGHSH, CDR2 LQKENI. V lost 2 bases, J lost 4 bases, and 6 bases lay in between. The CDR3 sequence is 12 residues long. This chain's CDR3 is CASSPWGYEQYF. In nucleotides, the CDR3 is TGTGCCAGCTCACCATGGGGTTACGAGCAGTACTTC.

The chain has TRBV30 and TRBJ2-5; 8 bases align to TRBD1. Germline V gene lookup returns CDR1 GTSNPN and CDR2 SVGIG (reference sequence). CDR3 size: 14 residues. Trimming removed 3 bases from V and 4 bases from J; junction bases left unmatched: 7. The CDR3 loop reads CAWRQIRGRETQYF. In nucleotides, the CDR3 is TGTGCCTGGAGGCAGATCAGGGGGCGAGAGACCCAGTACTTC.

This clonotype was picked up a small number of times. This sequence joins TRBV5-1 and TRBJ2-7, with D tentatively TRBD1 (5 bases). V lost 2 bases, J lost 4 bases, and 10 bases lay in between. Germline V gene data show CDR1 as SGHRS and CDR2 as YFSETQ. The CDR3 contains 13 residues. The CDR3 nucleotides read TGCGCCAGCAGCTTTCAGGGATCGTACGAGCAGTACTTC. Amino acids: CASSFQGSYEQYF.

The chain recombines TRBV5-1 with TRBJ2-1; 10 positions agree with TRBD2. The V gene end was trimmed by 3 bases and the J gene end by 3 bases; junction bases not matched to a gene: 9. Germline-derived CDR1 and CDR2 are SGHRS and YFSETQ. This CDR3 region has 17 residues. The CDR3 loop is CASSSAATSGLYNEQFF. In nucleotides, the CDR3 is TGCGCCAGCAGCTCCGCCGCGACTAGCGGGCTCTACAATGAGCAGTTCTTC.